One sample yielded the 17 T cell receptor beta chains listed below, sequenced in a study of T-cell reconstitution after alpha-beta-depleted transplantation in children. The TCRbeta library was prepared with unique molecular identifiers. In TCRdb, the PCR reads were re-called with MiXCR into one record per CDR3 protein. Among about 300,000 distinct CDR3 sequences listed, 10% were seen once. Sequenced here: PBMCs, sampled before TCRalphabeta/CD19-depleted stem cell transplant. All receptors come from a boy younger than two with acute myeloid leukemia, due to receive a stem cell transplant.

This clonotype has just a few counts. V gene TRBV2 combines with J gene TRBJ2-1, with 10 bases lining up with TRBD2. The CDR3 extends over 15 amino acids. With V trimmed by 3 bases and J by 6 bases, 5 bases remained unmatched. In germline, CDR1 is SNHLY, CDR2 FYNNEI. The CDR3 sequence: CASSEASGRGNEQFF. CDR3 nucleotides: TGTGCCAGCAGTGAGGCTAGCGGGAGAGGCAATGAGCAGTTCTTC.

Comments on this clonotype: A read error may be the cause here, since a much bigger clone is one base away. This chain connects TRBV20-1 to TRBJ2-1; the D gene could be TRBD1 or TRBD2 (5 bases each). Germline-derived CDR1 and CDR2 are DFQATT and SNEGSKA (reference sequence). The CDR3 consists of 14 residues. The CDR3 region is CSANRDGRYNEHFF. The CDR3 DNA sequence: TGCAGTGCTAACCGGGACGGCCGCTACAATGAGCACTTCTTC.

This clonotype was detected many times. The genes are TRBV20-1 and TRBJ2-7; 11 bases line up with TRBD2. The CDR3 spans 14 residues. Germline loops: CDR1 DFQATT, CDR2 SNEGSKA (reference sequence). V gave up 6 bases and J gave up 0 bases; unmatched junction bases: 4. The CDR3 loop is CSASGLADSYEQYF. DNA for the CDR3: TGCAGTGCCTCGGGACTAGCGGACTCCTACGAGCAGTACTTC.

The table lists this clonotype with many counts. This chain connects TRBV28 to TRBJ2-1, with D tentatively TRBD1 (6 bases). CDR1 and CDR2 (germline): MDHEN, SYDVKM. Trimming stripped 11 bases from V and 1 base from J, with 15 bases between. CDR3 length: 14 residues. This CDR3 reads CAARRGRSYNEQFF. As DNA, the CDR3 is TGTGCCGCCCGCAGGGGCCGGTCCTACAATGAGCAGTTCTTC.

This clonotype was recorded many times. This rearrangement joins TRBV6-1 to TRBJ2-7; 10 nucleotides line up with TRBD1. The length of the CDR3 is 17 residues. The junction had 7 bases not matched to a gene; V was cut back by 0 bases and J by 2 bases. Germline V gene data show CDR1 as MNHNS and CDR2 as SASEGT. The CDR3 sequence: CASSEALAGTGAYEQYF. CDR3 nucleotides: TGTGCCAGCAGTGAAGCGCTTGCAGGGACAGGGGCCTACGAGCAGTACTTC.

This clonotype was picked up many times. In DNA form, the CDR3 reads TGTGCCAGCAGCCCCGTTACTAGCGGGTCTCAGCAAGAGACCCAGTACTTC. It encodes CASSPVTSGSQQETQYF. The chain combines TRBV9 with TRBJ2-5, with 9 bases identical to TRBD2. There are 17 residues in the CDR3. Germline assignment: CDR1 SGDLS and CDR2 YYNGEE. Trimming removed 4 bases from V and 2 bases from J; junction bases left unmatched: 12.

This clonotype was seen many times. The chain employs TRBV20-1 and TRBJ2-2, with 10 bases lining up with TRBD2. The trim removed 3 bases at V and 0 bases at J, leaving 16 bases unmatched. Germline V CDR1 and CDR2: DFQATT, SNEGSKA (reference sequence). The CDR3 spans 20 residues. The CDR3 spells CSARALGLADRLTNTGELFF. The CDR3 bases are TGCAGTGCTAGGGCCCTAGGACTAGCGGACCGCCTTACGAACACCGGGGAGCTGTTTTTT.

The chain carries TRBV5-4 and TRBJ2-7; maybe TRBD2 (6 bases). The germline CDR1 and CDR2 sequences are SGHNT and YYREEE (reference sequence). The CDR3 is made up of 15 amino acids. Trimming took 3 bases from V and 4 from J, leaving 17 bases between them. CDR3 amino acids: CASSSGPGLLYEQYF. In nucleotides, the CDR3 is TGTGCCAGCAGCTCGGGGCCGGGACTGCTATACGAGCAGTACTTC.

This clonotype has a count of ten or more. This rearrangement joins TRBV29-1 to TRBJ1-4; no definite D call. V lost 6 bases and J lost 8, with 16 bases in between. CDR1 is SQVTM and CDR2 is ANQGSEA in the germline V gene. The length of the CDR3 is 13 residues. CDR3 residues: CSVSFGLAEKLFF. CDR3 DNA sequence: TGCAGCGTGTCCTTCGGGTTGGCCGAAAAACTGTTTTTT.

This clonotype was detected ten times or more. This chain joins TRBV7-9 and TRBJ2-7; 8 bases are shared with TRBD2. V was pared by 4 bases and J by 2 bases, with 10 bases of the junction left unmatched. Germline values: CDR1 SEHNR, CDR2 FQNEAQ (reference sequence). This CDR3 has 16 residues. Written as DNA, the CDR3 is TGTGCCAGCAGCTCCGCGTCTAGCGGGCTAACCTACGAGCAGTACTTC. Translation: CASSSASSGLTYEQYF.

This clonotype occurred a few times. V usage is TRBV6-5 and J usage is TRBJ2-7; no clear D gene. Between the trimmed V and J ends, which lost 0 bases and 1 base, there was a span of 10 bases. This CDR3 has 15 amino acids. Per the germline V gene, CDR1 is MNHEY and CDR2 is SVGAGI. The CDR3 loop is CASSYSITRSYEQYF. The CDR3 region has the DNA TGTGCCAGCAGTTACTCGATCACCCGATCCTACGAGCAGTACTTC.

Remarks on this clonotype: A much more abundant neighbour one base away suggests this may be a read error. Written as DNA, the CDR3 is TGCTGTGCTGCTAATTTGGGACTAGCGTTAGATGAGCAGTTCTTC. It encodes CCAANLGLALDEQFF. The rearrangement joins TRBV20-1 to TRBJ2-1; TRBD2 aligns across 10 bases. The CDR3 has 15 amino acids. In germline, CDR1 is DFQATT, CDR2 SNEGSKA (reference sequence).

This clonotype was seen a few times. The chain uses TRBV2 and TRBJ2-1; the match to TRBD1 covers 9 bases. The CDR3 loop spans 14 amino acids. With V trimmed by 5 bases and J by 6 bases, 5 bases remained unmatched. Looked up from germline, CDR1 is SNHLY and CDR2 is FYNNEI. CDR3 region: CASSSDRGGNEQFF. CDR3 in DNA: TGTGCCAGCAGTTCAGACAGGGGGGGCAATGAGCAGTTCTTC.

This clonotype was counted ten times or more. V is TRBV20-1 and J is TRBJ2-2; D is possibly TRBD1 or TRBD2 (6 bases each). Germline CDR1 is DFQATT and CDR2 is SNEGSKA (reference sequence). With 3 bases removed from V and 5 bases from J, the gap between germline ends came to 16 bases. The CDR3 consists of 15 residues. For the CDR3, the DNA is TGCAGTGCTAGGGCCTGGGGGGCCGGAACCGGGGAGCTGTTTTTT. It yields the protein CSARAWGAGTGELFF.

The gene calls are TRBV19 and TRBJ2-1; maybe TRBD2 (6 bases). The V gene lost 7 bases and the J gene lost 4 bases, with 23 bases spanning the gap. The germline gives CDR1 LNHDA, CDR2 SQIVND (reference sequence). The length of the CDR3 is 17 residues. CDR3 region: CASKVRLTVGGYNEQFF. DNA for the CDR3: TGTGCCAGTAAAGTGCGGCTTACTGTCGGGGGTTACAATGAGCAGTTCTTC.

This clonotype was seen a few times. J is TRBJ1-1 and V is TRBV5-1; 8 nucleotides align to TRBD1. With 0 bases clipped from V and 4 bases from J, the junction kept 8 bases outside the gene matches. The CDR3 totals 16 residues. Germline CDR1 and CDR2: SGHRS and YFSETQ. Written as DNA, the CDR3 is TGCGCCAGCAGCTTGGCCCCACCCGGACAGGGCACTGAAGCTTTCTTT. Its protein product is CASSLAPPGQGTEAFF.

This chain uses TRBV2 with TRBJ1-5; TRBD1 aligns across 7 bases. V trimming: 2 bases; J trimming: 6 bases; junction bases outside the gene matches: 4. Germline V gene data show CDR1 as SNHLY and CDR2 as FYNNEI. The CDR3 consists of 14 residues. The CDR3 region has the DNA TGTGCCAGCAGTGAATCAGGGGGAGTTCAGCCCCAGCATTTT. This gives the protein CASSESGGVQPQHF.